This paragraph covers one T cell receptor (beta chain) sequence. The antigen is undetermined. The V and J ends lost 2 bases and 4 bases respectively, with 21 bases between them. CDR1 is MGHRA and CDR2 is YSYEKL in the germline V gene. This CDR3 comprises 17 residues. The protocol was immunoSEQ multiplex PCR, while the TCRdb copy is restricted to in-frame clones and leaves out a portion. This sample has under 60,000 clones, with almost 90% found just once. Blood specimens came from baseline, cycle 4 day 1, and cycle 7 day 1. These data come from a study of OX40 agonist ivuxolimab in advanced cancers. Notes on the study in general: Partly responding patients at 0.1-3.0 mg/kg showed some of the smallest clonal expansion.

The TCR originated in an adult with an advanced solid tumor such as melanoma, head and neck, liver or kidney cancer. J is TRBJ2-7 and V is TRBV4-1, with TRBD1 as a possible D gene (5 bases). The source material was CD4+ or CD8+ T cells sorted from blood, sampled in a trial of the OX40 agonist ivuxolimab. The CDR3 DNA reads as TGCGCCAGCAGCCAATTTAAAGGGGTTCTGAGTTTTTACGAGCAGTACTTC. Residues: CASSQFKGVLSFYEQYF.